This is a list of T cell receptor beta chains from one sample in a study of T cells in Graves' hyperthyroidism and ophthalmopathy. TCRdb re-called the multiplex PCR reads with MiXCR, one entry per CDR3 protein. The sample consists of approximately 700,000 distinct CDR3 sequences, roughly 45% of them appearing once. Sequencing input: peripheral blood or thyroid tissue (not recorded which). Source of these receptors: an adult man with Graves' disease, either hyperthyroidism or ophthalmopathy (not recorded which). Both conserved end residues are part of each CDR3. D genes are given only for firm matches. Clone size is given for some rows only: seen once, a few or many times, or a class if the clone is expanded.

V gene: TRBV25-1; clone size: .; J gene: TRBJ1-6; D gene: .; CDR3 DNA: TGTGCCAGCAAGGGGACCGGTTCACCCCTCCACTTT; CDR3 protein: CASKGTGSPLHF
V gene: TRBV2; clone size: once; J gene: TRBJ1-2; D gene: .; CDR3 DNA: TGTGCCAGCAGTGAACCGACGTCGGGTGGCTACACCTTC; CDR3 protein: CASSEPTSGGYTF
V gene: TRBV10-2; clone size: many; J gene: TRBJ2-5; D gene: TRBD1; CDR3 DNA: TGCGCCAGCAGTACAGCGGCATCTTCGACAGGGCGGACCCAGTACTTC; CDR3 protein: CASSTAASSTGRTQYF
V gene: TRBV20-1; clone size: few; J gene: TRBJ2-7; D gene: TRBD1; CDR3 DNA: TGCAGTGCTACGTCCCGGGACAGGGGGGACTACGAGCAGTACTTC; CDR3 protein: CSATSRDRGDYEQYF
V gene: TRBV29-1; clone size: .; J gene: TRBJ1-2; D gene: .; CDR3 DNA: TGCAGCGTGACGAACGACTATGGCTACACCTTC; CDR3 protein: CSVTNDYGYTF
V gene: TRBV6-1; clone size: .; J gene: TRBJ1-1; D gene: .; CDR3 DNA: TGTGCCAGCAGTGAATATCGCAATCCGGGCAGGGACACTGAAGCTTTCTTT; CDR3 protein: CASSEYRNPGRDTEAFF
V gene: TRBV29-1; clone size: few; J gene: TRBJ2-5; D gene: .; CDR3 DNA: TGCAGCGTTCCGAGGGGGCGGGAATGGGGAGAGACCCAGTACTTC; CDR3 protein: CSVPRGREWGETQYF
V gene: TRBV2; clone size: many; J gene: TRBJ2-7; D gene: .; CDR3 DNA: TGTGCCACCCCCCGGGACGGCTACGAGCAGTACTTC; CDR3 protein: CATPRDGYEQYF
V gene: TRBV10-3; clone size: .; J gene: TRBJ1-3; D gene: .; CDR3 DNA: TGTGCCATCAGCGACGGGAACGCCATATATTTT; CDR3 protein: CAISDGNAIYF
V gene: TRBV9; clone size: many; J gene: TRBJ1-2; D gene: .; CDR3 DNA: TGTGCCAGCAGCGTTCAGGGGTACGGCTACACCTTC; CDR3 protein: CASSVQGYGYTF
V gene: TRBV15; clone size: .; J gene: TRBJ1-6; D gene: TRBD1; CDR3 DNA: TGTGCCACCAGCGCCCCAACCGGGACAGCGGGTTCACCCCTCCACTTT; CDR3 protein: CATSAPTGTAGSPLHF
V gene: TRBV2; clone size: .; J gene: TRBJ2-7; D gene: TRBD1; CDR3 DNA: TGTGCCAGCAGTGAAACCGGACAGGGGGACGAGCAGTACTTC; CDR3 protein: CASSETGQGDEQYF
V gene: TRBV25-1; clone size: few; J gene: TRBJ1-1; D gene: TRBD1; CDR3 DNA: TGTGCCAGCACCCTGGAGGCGGGGACAGGGAGGACTTTCTTT; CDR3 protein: CASTLEAGTGRTFF
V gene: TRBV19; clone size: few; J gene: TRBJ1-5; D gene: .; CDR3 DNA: TGTGCCAGTACCCCAGGGAATCAGCCCCAGCATTTT; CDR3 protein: CASTPGNQPQHF
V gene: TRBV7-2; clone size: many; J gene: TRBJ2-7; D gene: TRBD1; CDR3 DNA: TGTGCCAGCGGGACAGGGGGCGAGCAGTACTTC; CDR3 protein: CASGTGGEQYF
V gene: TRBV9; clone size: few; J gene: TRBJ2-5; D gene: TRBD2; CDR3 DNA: TGTGCCAGCAGCCCCCGGGACTACAAAGAGACCCAGTACTTC; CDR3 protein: CASSPRDYKETQYF
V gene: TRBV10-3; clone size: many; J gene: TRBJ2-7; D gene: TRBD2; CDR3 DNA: TGTGCCATCAGGCGGGAGCGGAGTGCAGGGGAGCAGTACTTC; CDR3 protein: CAIRRERSAGEQYF
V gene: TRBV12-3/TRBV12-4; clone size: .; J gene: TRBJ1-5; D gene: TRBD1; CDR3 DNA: TGTGCCAGCAGTTTCCATACAGGGGGCCAGCCCCAGCATTTT; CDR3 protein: CASSFHTGGQPQHF
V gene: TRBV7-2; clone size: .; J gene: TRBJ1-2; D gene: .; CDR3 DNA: TGTGCCAGCAGCTTAGTACGGGGGAGGATCTTC; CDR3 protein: CASSLVRGRIF
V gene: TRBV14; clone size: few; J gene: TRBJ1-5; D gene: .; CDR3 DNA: TGTGCCAGCAGCCAACATAATATCGGGGATAATCAGCCCCAGCATTTT; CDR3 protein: CASSQHNIGDNQPQHF
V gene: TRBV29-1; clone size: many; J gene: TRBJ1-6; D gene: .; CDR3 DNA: TGCAGCGTACAGGTTTTTGACCAAAGCTCCTATAATTCACCCCTCCACTTT; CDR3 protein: CSVQVFDQSSYNSPLHF
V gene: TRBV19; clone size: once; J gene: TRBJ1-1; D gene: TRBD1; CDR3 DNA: TGTGCCAGTAGTATAAGGGTAGGGGACAGCACTGAAGCTTTCTTT; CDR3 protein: CASSIRVGDSTEAFF
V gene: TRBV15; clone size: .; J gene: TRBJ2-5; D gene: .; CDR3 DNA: TGTGCCACCCCCCCGAGGGAGAAGACCCAGTACTTC; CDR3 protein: CATPPREKTQYF
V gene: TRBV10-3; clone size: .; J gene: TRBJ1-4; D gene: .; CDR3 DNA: TGTGCCATCAGTGATGGTGGCGGCCCTAATGAAAAACTGTTTTTT; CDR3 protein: CAISDGGGPNEKLFF
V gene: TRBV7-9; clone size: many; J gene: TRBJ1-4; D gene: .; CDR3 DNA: TGTGCCAGCAGCCCGTATAATGAAAAACTGTTTTTT; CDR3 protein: CASSPYNEKLFF
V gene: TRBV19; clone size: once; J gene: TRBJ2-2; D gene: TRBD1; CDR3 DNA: TGTGCCAGTAGTAAATCGGACAGGGGGGCCGGGGAGCTGTTTTTT; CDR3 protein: CASSKSDRGAGELFF
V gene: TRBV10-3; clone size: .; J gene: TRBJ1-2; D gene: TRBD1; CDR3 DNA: TGTGCCAGCGTTGGACAGGGAGAAACGAGTGGCTACACCTTC; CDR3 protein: CASVGQGETSGYTF
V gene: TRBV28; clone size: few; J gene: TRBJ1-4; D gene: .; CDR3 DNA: TGTGCCAGCACCATAGGGCAGGGTGATAAAAAACTGTTTTTT; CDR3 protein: CASTIGQGDKKLFF
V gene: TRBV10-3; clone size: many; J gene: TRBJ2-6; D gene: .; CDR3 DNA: TGTGCCATCATGCCAGGGGCCAGCTCTGGGGCCAACGTCCTGACTTTC; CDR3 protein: CAIMPGASSGANVLTF
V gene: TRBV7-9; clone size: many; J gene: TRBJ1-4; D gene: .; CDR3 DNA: TGTGCCAGCAGCGCGAAGGGGCGATGGGGACTGTTTTTT; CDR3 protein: CASSAKGRWGLFF
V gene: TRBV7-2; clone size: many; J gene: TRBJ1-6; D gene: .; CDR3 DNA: TGTGCCAGCAGCTTCAGGGTGGATTCACCCCTCCACTTT; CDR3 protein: CASSFRVDSPLHF
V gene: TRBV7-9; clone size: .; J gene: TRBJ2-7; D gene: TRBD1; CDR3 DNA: TGTGCCAGCAGTCGCGCTAGTGACAGGGGGGACTACGAGCAGTACTTC; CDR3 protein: CASSRASDRGDYEQYF
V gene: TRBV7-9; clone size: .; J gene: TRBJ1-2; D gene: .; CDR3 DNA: TGTGCCAGCAGCTTAGAACGTTCTGGCTACACCTTC; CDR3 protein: CASSLERSGYTF
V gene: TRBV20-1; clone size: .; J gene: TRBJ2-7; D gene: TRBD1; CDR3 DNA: TGCAGTGCTAGAGAAGGGGGCGCGCCGTACGAGCAGTACTTC; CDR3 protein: CSAREGGAPYEQYF
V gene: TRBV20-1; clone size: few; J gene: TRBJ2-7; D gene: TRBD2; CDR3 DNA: TGCAGTGCTAGAGACAGCGGGAGTTCGGGCGAGCAGTACTTC; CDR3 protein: CSARDSGSSGEQYF
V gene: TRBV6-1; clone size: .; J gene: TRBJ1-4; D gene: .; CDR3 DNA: TGTGCCAGCAGTGAGTCTTCGGCGGGGAATGAAACACTGTTTTTT; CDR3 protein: CASSESSAGNETLFF
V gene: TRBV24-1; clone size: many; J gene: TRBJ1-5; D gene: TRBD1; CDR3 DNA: TGTGCCACCAGTGAGACGACAGGGTCTCAGCCCCAGCATTTT; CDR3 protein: CATSETTGSQPQHF
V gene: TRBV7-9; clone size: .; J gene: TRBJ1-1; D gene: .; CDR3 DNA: TGTGCCAGCAGCCCTGCGCCGGGGGAGGCTTTCTTT; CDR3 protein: CASSPAPGEAFF
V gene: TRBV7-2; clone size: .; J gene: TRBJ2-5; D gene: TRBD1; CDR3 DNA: TGTGCCAGCAGCTTGGGGACAGGGGGGTTGGAGACCCAGTACTTC; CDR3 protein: CASSLGTGGLETQYF
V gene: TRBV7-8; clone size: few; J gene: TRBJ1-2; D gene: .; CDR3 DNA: TGTGCCAGCAGCTTATTAACCGTCTATGGCTACACCTTC; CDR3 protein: CASSLLTVYGYTF
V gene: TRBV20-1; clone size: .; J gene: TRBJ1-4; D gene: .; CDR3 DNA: TGCAGTGCTAGGTCAAACACTGAAAAACTGTTTTTT; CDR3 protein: CSARSNTEKLFF
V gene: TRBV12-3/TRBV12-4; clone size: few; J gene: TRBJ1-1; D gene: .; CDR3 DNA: TGTGCCAGCAGCCCTGGACAGCCGAACACTGAAGCTTTCTTT; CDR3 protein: CASSPGQPNTEAFF
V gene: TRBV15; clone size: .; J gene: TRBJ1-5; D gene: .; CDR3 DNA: TGTGCCACCAGCAGAGATGCAGGAGATAATCAGCCCCAGCATTTT; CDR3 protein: CATSRDAGDNQPQHF
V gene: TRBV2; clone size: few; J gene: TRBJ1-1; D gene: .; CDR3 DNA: TGTGCCAGCAGGACCGACCTGAACACTGAAGCTTTCTTT; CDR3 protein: CASRTDLNTEAFF
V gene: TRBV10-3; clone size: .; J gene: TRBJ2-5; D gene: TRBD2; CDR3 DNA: TGTGCCATCAGCGTGACTAGCGGGAGGGGAGCCCAAGAGACCCAGTACTTC; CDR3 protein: CAISVTSGRGAQETQYF
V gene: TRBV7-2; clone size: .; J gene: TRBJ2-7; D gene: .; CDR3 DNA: TGTGCCAGCAGCTGGGGGACAGCCTCGGGGGAGCAGCACTTC; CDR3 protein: CASSWGTASGEQHF